A single TCR beta chain is shown here with its context. What it binds is not known. The CDR3 sequence is 15 residues long. Germline CDR1 reads LGHNA; CDR2 reads YSLEER. V lost 4 bases, J lost 7 bases, and 17 bases lay in between. Systemic immunosuppression or autoimmune disease history was grounds to exclude patients. Sequenced by immunoSEQ multiplex PCR; TCRdb stores in-frame clones only, minus some. The table has roughly 140,000 clones, 94% seen once. This sample stems from a study of OX40 agonist ivuxolimab in advanced cancers. Study-level background: The study treated patients with ivuxolimab, an agonistic anti-OX40 (CD134) antibody. Study results and caveats: More expanded clones were found, on average, in CD8+ than in CD4+ T cells. Blood T cells, both CD4+ and CD8+, expanded clonally by week 6 at 0.1 to 3.0 mg/kg.

This clonotype was sampled from an adult with an advanced solid tumor such as melanoma, head and neck, liver or kidney cancer. The sequenced sample was CD4+ or CD8+ T cells sorted from blood, obtained in a trial of the OX40 agonist ivuxolimab. The gene calls are TRBV4-3 and TRBJ2-1, with no clear D. CDR3 coding DNA: TGCGCCAGCAGCCCCTCAATAGAAAGGGCGAATGAGCAGTTCTTC. This gives the protein CASSPSIERANEQFF.